This T cell receptor (beta chain) was sequenced during a study of T cells in Graves' hyperthyroidism and ophthalmopathy. Study-wide findings and caveats: Ophthalmopathy, as predicted by the model, came a median approximately 6.5 months after the prediction.

The CDR3 is made up of 13 amino acids. The V gene's germline CDR1 is MDHEN and CDR2 SYDVKM. The V end was cut by 10 bases, the J end by 4 bases, with 16 bases between. This clonotype was detected ten times or more. Its specificity is not known. When ophthalmopathy did not progress within 18 months, Graves' hyperthyroidism was considered stable. Diagnoses were established using clinical symptoms, serum thyroxine and TRAb, thyroid ultrasound and orbital computed tomography. Cells are PBMCs isolated from 9 to 10 ml of fresh blood. What was amplified from RNA transcripts were TCR beta CDR3 regions. When the TCR CDR3 underwent first-round RT-PCR, the HTBI primer set was used. One entry per CDR3 protein results from TCRdb running MiXCR on the multiplex PCR reads. Here the sample spans under 650,000 distinct CDR3 sequences, around 15% being singletons.

This TCR derives from a woman in her thirties with Graves' hyperthyroidism. Sample: blood. The V gene is TRBV28, the J gene TRBJ1-2, with D perhaps matching TRBD1 (5 bases). The CDR3 is CATAPGDFYGYTF. CDR3 DNA: TGTGCCACCGCACCGGGGGATTTCTATGGCTACACCTTC.